The clone carrying this T cell receptor (beta chain) was detected ten times or more. The sample belongs to a study of neurological immune-mediated disorders. Time point given: longitudinal time-point 1 (baseline). The CDR3 length is 13 residues. V was trimmed by 5 bases and J by 8 bases, leaving 12 bases between them. Germline-derived CDR1 and CDR2 are SGHTA and FQGTGA. TCRdb reprocessed the 5' RACE reads via MiXCR and lists one record per CDR3 protein. In the table there are 64,000 or so distinct CDR3 sequences, 10% of which are singletons. The receptor's source is a man aged 30 to 45 in good health. The specimen was PBMCs. The V gene is TRBV7-3, the J gene TRBJ2-2; D might be TRBD2 (6 bases). CDR3 region: CASSVTSPGELFF. The CDR3 nucleotides read TGTGCCAGCAGCGTTACTAGCCCTGGGGAGCTGTTTTTT.